These 25 T cell receptor beta chains came from one sample sequenced in a study of neurological immune-mediated disorders. TCRdb reprocessed the 5' RACE reads via MiXCR and lists one record per CDR3 protein. The sample includes approximately 30,000 distinct CDR3 sequences, about 12% of them seen just once. The time point denotes: longitudinal time-point 2. The source material was PBMCs. These receptors all stem from a woman aged 40 to 50 in good health.

This clonotype was seen many times. The chain has TRBV5-1 and TRBJ2-5, with D unclear. Per germline, CDR1 SGHRS and CDR2 YFSETQ. With 4 bases removed from V and 5 bases from J, the gap between germline ends came to 6 bases. The CDR3 extends over 11 amino acids. The CDR3 DNA sequence: TGCGCCAGCAGCCTCCACGAGACCCAGTACTTC. Residues: CASSLHETQYF.

By share, this clonotype counts as medium-sized. J is TRBJ2-5 and V is TRBV18; D is ambiguous. Between the trimmed V and J ends, which lost 3 bases and 5 bases, there was a span of 10 bases. The CDR3 loop spans 13 amino acids. Germline CDR1 reads KGHSH; CDR2 reads LQKENI. This chain's CDR3 is CASSPNRGETQYF. The CDR3, as DNA: TGTGCCAGCTCACCTAACAGAGGCGAGACCCAGTACTTC.

This clonotype was counted only a few times. The chain joins TRBV2 to TRBJ2-7; possible D gene TRBD2, 5 bases. CDR1 SNHLY and CDR2 FYNNEI come from the germline V gene. The CDR3 length is 15 residues. Trimming stripped 6 bases from V and 3 bases from J, with 18 bases between. The CDR3 sequence is CASRDGLTPFYEQYF. CDR3 DNA sequence: TGTGCCAGCAGAGACGGACTGACCCCATTCTACGAGCAGTACTTC.

This clonotype occurred many times. The chain employs TRBV10-2 and TRBJ2-5; 7 nucleotides match TRBD1. V dropped 5 bases and J dropped 0; count of bases not matched to a gene: 3. Germline loops: CDR1 WSHSY, CDR2 SAAADI. The CDR3 runs 14 residues. The CDR3 sequence: CASSPTGNQETQYF. The CDR3 nucleotides read TGCGCCAGCAGTCCGACAGGGAACCAAGAGACCCAGTACTTC.

Ten or more counts support this clonotype. The chain has TRBV12-3 or TRBV12-4 and TRBJ1-3; 10 nucleotides agree with TRBD1. The CDR3 covers 14 residues. V lost 7 bases to trimming and J lost 10 bases; unmatched junction nucleotides: 10. The CDR3 DNA reads TGTGCCAGCAATAGAGGACAGGGGGTCGAGACCATATATTTT. Translating gives CASNRGQGVETIYF.

There are many counts of this clonotype. The gene calls are TRBV24-1 and TRBJ2-7; 8 nucleotides line up with TRBD1. The CDR3 totals 14 residues. CDR1 KGHDR and CDR2 SFDVKD come from the germline V gene. V shed 6 bases and J 3 bases; nucleotides not matched to a gene: 6. CDR3 amino acids: CATSRAGGDYEQYF. The CDR3 DNA reads TGTGCCACCAGTCGGGCAGGGGGCGACTACGAGCAGTACTTC.

This clonotype came up many times. The gene calls are TRBV12-3 or TRBV12-4 and TRBJ2-1, with TRBD1 matching over 11 bases. This CDR3 is 15 amino acids long. V lost 4 bases and J lost 8; bases outside the gene matches: 7. CDR3 amino acids: CASSSRDRGFYEQFF. For the CDR3, the DNA is TGTGCCAGCAGTTCCCGGGACAGGGGGTTCTATGAGCAGTTCTTC.

J is TRBJ2-1 and V is TRBV20-1; D possibly uses TRBD1 or TRBD2 (5 bases each). With 7 bases removed from V and 8 bases from J, the gap between germline ends came to 21 bases. Germline loops: CDR1 DFQATT, CDR2 SNEGSKA (reference sequence). The CDR3 loop spans 14 amino acids. DNA of the CDR3: TGCAGTGTAGTGGGACCGGGACGCCGATATGAGCAGTTCTTC. This gives the protein CSVVGPGRRYEQFF.

In this sample, this clonotype turned up many times. This chain uses TRBV6-2 or TRBV6-3 with TRBJ1-1, with 8 bases matching TRBD1. J gave up 2 bases and V 6 bases, and 8 bases lay outside the gene matches. Germline V gives CDR1 MNHEY, CDR2 SVGEGT. This CDR3 contains 15 residues. In DNA, the CDR3 is TGTGCCAGCAGCATGTCCGGGACAGGTAACACTGAAGCTTTCTTT. This encodes CASSMSGTGNTEAFF.

This clonotype has at least ten counts. In DNA, the CDR3 is TGCAGTGCTAGGTTCCAGACCGAAGGAAAACTGTTTTTT. Translation: CSARFQTEGKLFF. The rearrangement joins TRBV20-1 to TRBJ1-4; D call uncertain. The germline V gene encodes CDR1 DFQATT and CDR2 SNEGSKA (reference sequence). Deletions cut 3 bases from V and 10 bases from J, with 15 bases between. This CDR3 has 13 amino acids.

This clonotype has ten or more counts. V gene TRBV20-1 combines with J gene TRBJ1-2, with a weak D call TRBD1 (5 bases). CDR1 and CDR2 (germline): DFQATT, SNEGSKA (reference sequence). Trimming pared 5 bases from V and 6 bases from J, leaving 13 bases between. The CDR3 has 12 amino acids. The CDR3 DNA reads TGCAGTGCTTCGGGACTCTTTAATGGCTACACCTTC. Amino acids: CSASGLFNGYTF.

The table lists this clonotype with many counts. The V call is TRBV24-1, the J call TRBJ2-3; possible D gene TRBD1, 6 bases. Per germline, CDR1 KGHDR and CDR2 SFDVKD. CDR3 size: 13 residues. The V gene lost 8 bases and the J gene lost 1 base, with 9 bases spanning the gap. As DNA, the CDR3 is TGTGCCACCAAGGACAGCCGCACAGATACGCAGTATTTT. Translated, it gives CATKDSRTDTQYF.

This clonotype was picked up a small number of times. The V gene is TRBV3-1, the J gene TRBJ2-7; TRBD2 agrees at 13 bases. J gave up 0 bases and V 4 bases, and 3 bases lay outside the gene matches. Germline CDR1 reads LGHDT; CDR2 reads YNNKEL (reference sequence). This CDR3 is 16 amino acids long. The CDR3 DNA reads as TGTGCCAGCAGCCTGGGACTAGCGGGACTCTCCTACGAGCAGTACTTC. Translating gives CASSLGLAGLSYEQYF.

This sequence joins TRBV12-3 or TRBV12-4 and TRBJ2-5; no firm D call. V shed 2 bases and J shed 5 bases, with 6 bases lying between them. CDR3 length: 12 residues. The CDR3 bases are TGTGCCAGCAGTTTAACAGTGGAGACCCAGTACTTC. Translating gives CASSLTVETQYF.

This clonotype has a count of ten or more. This rearrangement joins TRBV4-2 to TRBJ1-1; 7 nucleotides align to TRBD1. With V trimmed by 3 bases and J by 2 bases, 3 bases remained unmatched. CDR3 length: 14 residues. Germline values: CDR1 LGHNA, CDR2 YNFKEQ. The CDR3 coding sequence is TGTGCCAGCAGCCATGGGACAGCCAACACTGAAGCTTTCTTT. Amino acids: CASSHGTANTEAFF.

As to this clonotype: One end of the junction does not line up with germline, which may come from a read error. This chain joins TRBV18 and TRBJ2-1, with 8 bases identical to TRBD2. Germline lookup yields CDR1 KGHSH and CDR2 LQKENI. There are 16 residues in the CDR3. Here the CDR3 reads CASPPPGAGVYNEQFF. The DNA of the CDR3 is TGTGCCAGCCCACCACCGGGAGCGGGAGTCTACAATGAGCAGTTCTTC.

Judged by abundance, this clonotype is medium-sized (0.01 to 0.1%). The genes are TRBV12-3 or TRBV12-4 and TRBJ2-1; D gene unclear. V lost 0 bases and J 9 bases, leaving 6 bases between the germline ends. This CDR3 spans 12 amino acids. In DNA, the CDR3 is TGTGCCAGCAGTTTAGCCAGGTTTGAGCAGTTCTTC. It encodes CASSLARFEQFF.

This clonotype appeared many times. The chain links TRBV10-2 to TRBJ2-7; a weak D match, TRBD1 (5 bases). The V gene's germline CDR1 is WSHSY and CDR2 SAAADI. V lost 3 bases to trimming and J lost 1 base, with 10 bases between them. The CDR3 contains 14 residues. In DNA form, the CDR3 reads TGCGCCAGCAGTGATAGGACACCTTCCTACGAGCAGTACTTC. This gives the protein CASSDRTPSYEQYF.

This chain connects TRBV29-1 to TRBJ2-1; D is possibly TRBD2 (6 bases). Per germline, CDR1 SQVTM and CDR2 ANQGSEA. Trimming took 5 bases from V and 6 from J, leaving 23 bases between them. The CDR3 totals 16 residues. CDR3 sequence: CSVFPAVLLASNEQFF. The CDR3 nucleotides are TGCAGCGTTTTTCCCGCGGTTCTCCTAGCGAGCAATGAGCAGTTCTTC.

This clonotype was found many times. This chain links TRBV12-3 or TRBV12-4 with TRBJ1-4; 9 nucleotides match TRBD1. V dropped 0 bases and J dropped 6; count of bases not matched to a gene: 2. The CDR3 runs to 15 residues. The CDR3 DNA reads TGTGCCAGCAGTTTAGCGAGGACAGGGGATGAAAAACTGTTTTTT. The encoded protein is CASSLARTGDEKLFF.

This clonotype was picked up many times. The chain employs TRBV10-3 and TRBJ2-5; D uncertain. The germline gives CDR1 ENHRY, CDR2 SYGVKD. V was pared by 3 bases and J by 5 bases, with 16 bases between. The CDR3 extends over 15 amino acids. The CDR3 DNA sequence: TGTGCCATCAGTGACGTTAAAGGGCTAGGGGAGACCCAGTACTTC. Protein sequence: CAISDVKGLGETQYF.

This clonotype was seen many times. The gene calls are TRBV3-1 and TRBJ1-2; tentative D call: TRBD1 (6 bases). The V gene's germline CDR1 is LGHDT and CDR2 YNNKEL (reference sequence). The V end lost 0 bases, the J end lost 6 bases, and 20 bases lay between the germline ends. The CDR3 covers 17 residues. The CDR3 is CASSQDEGGRRRDGYTF. The CDR3 DNA is TGTGCCAGCAGCCAAGATGAGGGGGGGCGGCGACGGGATGGCTACACCTTC. The complete variable domain, with remaining parts taken from reference TRBV3-1 and TRBJ1-2, reads DTAVSQTPKYLVTQMGNDKSIKCEQNLGHDTMYWYKQDSKKFLKIMFSYNNKELIINETVPNRFSPKSPDKAHLNLHINSLELGDSAVYFCASSQDEGGRRRDGYTFGSGTRLTVV.

This clonotype is termed medium-sized. The chain couples TRBV15 to TRBJ2-6, with D uncertain. In germline, CDR1 is LNHNV, CDR2 YYDKDF (reference sequence). CDR3 length: 16 amino acids. V was shortened by 7 bases and J by 0 bases, with 13 bases between the two germline ends. CDR3 bases: TGTGCCACCACACTGGGTCTGGACTCTGGGGCCAACGTCCTGACTTTC. Translation gives CATTLGLDSGANVLTF. The full variable domain, completed using reference TRBV15 and TRBJ2-6, is DAMVIQNPRYQVTQFGKPVTLSCSQTLNHNVMYWYQQKSSQAPKLLFHYYDKDFNNEADTPDNFQSRRPNTSFCFLDIRSPGLGDTAMYLCATTLGLDSGANVLTFGAGSRLTVL.

On this clonotype itself: Since a much larger clone is just one base distant, this may be a read error. V usage is TRBV4-1 and J usage is TRBJ2-3; D unresolved. The CDR3 contains 14 residues. Germline V CDR1 and CDR2: MGHRA, YSYEKL. CDR3 DNA: TGCGCCAGCAGCCAAGAGGTCAGGCCAGATACGCGGTATTTT. This translates into CASSQEVRPDTRYF.

In its sample, this clonotype was seen many times. The rearrangement links TRBV10-3 to TRBJ2-3; D remains unclear. Deletions cut 6 bases from V and 4 bases from J, with 5 bases between. CDR1 ENHRY and CDR2 SYGVKD come from the germline V gene. This CDR3 comprises 11 residues. As DNA, the CDR3 is TGTGCCATCAGGGCGGCAGATACGCAGTATTTT. Protein product: CAIRAADTQYF.